This record concerns one T cell receptor beta chain sequence. Its antigen is still unknown. Both 60 Vbeta primers and 13 Jbeta primers went into the PCR. Method: immunoSEQ multiplex PCR; TCRdb's copy keeps in-frame clones and lacks some. In the table there are some 96,000 clones, roughly three quarters of which are singletons. The CDR3 sequence is 13 residues long. Per germline, CDR1 SGHAT and CDR2 FQNNGV. V was cut by 2 bases and J by 1 base, with 5 bases left in between. This record comes from a study of cytomegalovirus exposure and HLA in healthy donors. Whole-study findings and limits: The study labeled 164 TCR beta chains cytomegalovirus-associated. Researchers reported from a later analysis that most CMV-associated TCR beta chains appeared HLA-restricted.

This clonotype originated in a man aged 35-49 years in good health and CMV-seronegative. V usage is TRBV11-2 and J usage is TRBJ1-1; no clear D. The sequencing input was PBMCs. DNA of the CDR3: TGTGCCAGCAGCTTACACGGGAACACTGAAGCTTTCTTT. Protein: CASSLHGNTEAFF.